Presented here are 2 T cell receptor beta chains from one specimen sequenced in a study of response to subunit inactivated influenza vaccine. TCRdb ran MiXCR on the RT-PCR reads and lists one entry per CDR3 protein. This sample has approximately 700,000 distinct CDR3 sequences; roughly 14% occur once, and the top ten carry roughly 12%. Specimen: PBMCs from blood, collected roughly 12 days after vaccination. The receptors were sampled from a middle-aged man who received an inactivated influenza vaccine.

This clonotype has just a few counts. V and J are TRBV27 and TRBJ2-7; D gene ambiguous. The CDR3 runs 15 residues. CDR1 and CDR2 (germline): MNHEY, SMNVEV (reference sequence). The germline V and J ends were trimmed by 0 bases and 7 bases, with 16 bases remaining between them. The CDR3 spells CASSLSVLVGREQYF. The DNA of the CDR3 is TGTGCCAGCAGTTTATCCGTGCTAGTCGGTCGGGAGCAGTACTTC.

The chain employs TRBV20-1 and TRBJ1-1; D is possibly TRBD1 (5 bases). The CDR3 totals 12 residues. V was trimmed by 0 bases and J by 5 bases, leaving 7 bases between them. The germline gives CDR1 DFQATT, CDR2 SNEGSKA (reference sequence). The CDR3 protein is CSARDRATEAFF. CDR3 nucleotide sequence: TGCAGTGCTAGAGACAGGGCAACTGAAGCTTTCTTT.